This TCR beta chain emerged from a study of cytomegalovirus exposure and HLA in healthy donors listed by TCRdb under 2017. General notes on the study: In an earlier analysis of 550 to 750 of the donors, 250 to 350 Gb of sequence data and roughly 100 million unique TCR beta sequences from about 179 million T cells were reported. Rather than using new phenotypic data, the later analysis identified candidate immune exposures from TCR beta sequences and from how often those sequences occurred across donors. The aim of the study was to test whether cataloging public T cell receptors could identify signatures of past pathogen exposure. About 300 gigabases of sequencing data and tens of millions of unique TCR sequences were included in an early release covering over 600 HLA-typed donors. Roughly 5 DR-DQ haplotypes were treated as single units for association and clustering because of strong linkage in the cohort. The number of typed donors differed by locus: 629-630 for A, B, C, DRB1 and DQB1; 522 for DQA1; some 590 for DPA1; and some 470 for DPB1. To decide whether each TCR beta V gene segment behaved as functional or pseudogenic, an earlier analysis of several hundred of the donors relied on high-throughput TCR beta sequencing. To study patterns of TCR occurrence, a later analysis re-analyzed previously published TCR beta repertoires from 500 to 850 donors and added high-resolution HLA genotyping. HLA typing covered class I and class II loci at four-digit resolution. The study used immunosequencing to profile the T cell repertoires of some 600 subjects and linked those repertoires to cytomegalovirus serostatus. Among the roughly 400 genotyped donors, more than 70% belonged to the genetic ancestry cluster associated with self-reported Caucasian donors. Across under 500 genotyped donors of the cohort, an average of about 220,000 unique TCR beta nucleotide sequences per donor were sequenced, and 15% to 20% of those sequences were non-productive. Alongside the repertoire data, information on donor age, sex, ethnicity and CMV serostatus was compiled. All discovery cohort repertoires had been generated using a single sequencing platform. In a later genetic analysis, genome-wide SNP genotypes for about 65% of the 666 donors were used, and that subset was treated as a discovery cohort. In addition to the first cohort of 666 subjects, a separate validation cohort of 120 different subjects was used. To predict cytomegalovirus infection status, the study brought together high-throughput TCR immunosequencing, statistical association of individual TCRs with disease status, and machine learning. What the study reported, not specific to this receptor: In vitro tests confirmed that a few of the cytomegalovirus-associated TCR beta chains recognize cytomegalovirus antigens. Linkage disequilibrium might explain the correlated functional status among segregating V segments, but an unknown experimental factor could not be excluded. The only immune exposure information available for the cohort was CMV serostatus. Several of the top co-occurrence clusters appeared to be linked to parvovirus B19, influenza, CMV and Epstein-Barr virus, according to a later analysis. V-gene and J-gene trimming of TCR beta chains was associated with a missense DCLRE1C variant in a later genetic analysis, and the association was replicated in an independent cohort. Roughly uniform sequencing depth across donors was assumed in presence/absence analyses, although this assumption may not hold. Because HLA typing was missing for some donors at each locus, association tests included only the typed subset. According to a later analysis, TCR association rates differed among HLA loci, with DRB1 alleles showing the most associated TCRs and HLA-C alleles showing the fewest. A cluster of highly shared sequence variants was judged likely to represent a technical artifact of the sequencing pipeline. Only TCR beta chains were sequenced in this cohort, and the absence of alpha or paired-chain data limited detectable features. Specific HLA alleles were associated with 16,951 TCR beta sequences at a false discovery rate of 0.05 in a later analysis. A total of some 180 TCR beta chains were listed by the study as associated with cytomegalovirus. A later analysis found that HLA-associated TCR beta chains were more clonally expanded and had lower generation probabilities than equally common non-associated chains. A later genetic analysis reported fewer N-insertions in productive TCRs among donors in an Asian-associated ancestry cluster than the approximately 700-donor mean. Because the 87-base-pair reads could not distinguish some IMGT-functional V segments, including TRBV6-2 and TRBV6-3, those segments were excluded. A further reported finding was that TCR beta sequences accurately predicted the HLA-A and HLA-B alleles for most subjects in the first cohort. According to a later analysis, most CMV-associated TCR beta chains appeared to be HLA-restricted, and the HLA associations seemed to be driven largely by CMV exposure. The classifier was reported to diagnose cytomegalovirus status with high specificity and sensitivity in both the original cohort and the validation cohort. In an earlier analysis of under 600 of the donors, most TCR beta V segments were observed in productive rearrangements about 90% or about 30% of the time, broadly matching IMGT annotations. Because counts were too low, roughly 17 rarely observed V segments, including chromosome 9 orphons, were left out of the earlier analysis of 500 to 750 of the donors. The authors suggested that the approach could potentially be extended to other disease states and immunological phenotypes. While some public TCRs were present in many individuals, most TCR sequences turned up only very rarely across donors. When HLA alleles, especially DR and DQ, strongly co-occurred, TCR associations were difficult to assign to individual alleles.

This clone was seen a few times. The antigen it recognizes is unknown. Base-call qualities are not available, and no considerably larger clone is one nucleotide away. The library was produced with the immunoSEQ multiplex PCR assay. The multiplex PCR relied on a mix of 60 forward primers for TCR Vbeta segments and 13 reverse primers for TCR Jbeta segments. The CDR3 region of rearranged TCR beta genes was amplified from genomic DNA with a multiplex PCR assay. The amplified TCR beta libraries were sequenced on the Illumina HiSeq System as 87-base-pair reads. In the source study's methods: In a later analysis, about 80 million unique TCR beta chains were counted across the 666 repertoires, and some 10 million of these chains were shared by at least two donors. A nearest-neighbor algorithm error-corrected the raw reads and collapsed the reads into unique sequences, merging closely related sequences to remove PCR and sequencing errors. Alignment of CDR3 sequences to IMGT reference sequences was used to assign V, D and J gene segments. For a sequence to be retained, a match of at least six nucleotides to both a V gene segment and a J gene segment was required. A rearrangement counted as productive if the CDR3 had no stop codons and remained in frame with V and J, and every other rearrangement counted as non-productive. CDR3 was defined according to IMGT convention as the region running from the second conserved V-encoded cysteine to the conserved J-encoded phenylalanine. Sequences without an unambiguous match to a single V gene segment were excluded from the earlier analysis of several hundred of the donors. In an earlier analysis of 587 of the donors, a V segment was called functional when productive rearrangements were above 56.7%, and segregating when the standard deviation between donors exceeded 5%. A statistical classification framework was developed to diagnose cytomegalovirus status using the catalog of TCR beta chain sequences. In a later analysis, V and J genes were assigned by comparing TCR nucleotide sequences against IMGT/GENE-DB human TR gene sequences. In a later analysis, CDR3 sequences and most-parsimonious VDJ recombination scenarios were assigned using the TCRdist pipeline. In a later analysis, every TCR beta chain was defined by the combination of its CDR3 amino acid sequence and its V-gene family, and reads without a unique V-gene family were dropped. As a way to deal with suspected cross-contamination and a sequencing artifact, a later analysis dropped more than 500 nucleotide sequences that were highly shared and had low generation probability. In a later analysis, a clonal expansion index for each public chain was calculated from normalized within-repertoire ranks of inferred template counts. In a later analysis, generation probabilities were computed using a VDJ recombination model fitted to out-of-frame rearrangements, and the results were checked against IGoR. In a later analysis, hypergeometric tests were used to score TCR-TCR, TCR-HLA and TCR-CMV co-occurrence, with a repertoire-size bias correction applied to TCR pairs. A later analysis estimated false discovery rates by permuting HLA or CMV assignments 20 times. A later analysis grouped co-occurring TCRs with DBSCAN, adding TCRdist sequence similarity when clustering within HLA-allele-positive subsets. Repertoires with fewer than 30,000 or more than 120,000 public chains were left out of co-occurrence clustering, as were four to six repertoires with anomalous nucleotide sharing. Entries here come from immuneACCESS through TCRdb and include only in-frame sequences with V and J called. Some clones fail to appear in such tables; in the studies checked, an unresolved V gene covers under half of the shortfall, and the cause of the remainder is unknown. For V, J and clone size, that table is used; D and trimming come from the DNA. This sample holds about 130,000 clones; approximately 80% were observed only once. Clones ranked in the top ten supply under 2.5% of the sample.

In total, more than 500 healthy bone marrow donors made up the cohort. All cohort members were sampled while nominally healthy, although unrecorded immune exposures were likely present. The donor was CMV seronegative and was included in the group of 352 seronegative cohort members. Every donor gave a peripheral blood sample, and the peripheral blood mononuclear cells from that sample were used for TCR beta sequencing. Genomic DNA extraction from the blood cell samples was performed with the Qiagen DNeasy Blood Extraction Kit. The germline V gene supplies CDR1 SNHLY and CDR2 FYNNEI. Unmatched junction bases come to 9, with V trimmed by 7 bases and J by 5 bases. The CDR3 runs 15 residues from the cysteine to the phenylalanine. The CDR3 DNA has 45 bases and is translated from base 1.

Sequencing used PBMCs. This chain is built from TRBV2 and TRBJ2-3, and 10 bases in between align with TRBD2. This receptor was identified in a man younger than 45 in good health and CMV-seronegative. The DNA sequence is as follows: TGTGCCAGCACTCCCGGGGTAGCGGGAGGAGATACGCAGTATTTT. Its coded protein is CASTPGVAGGDTQYF.